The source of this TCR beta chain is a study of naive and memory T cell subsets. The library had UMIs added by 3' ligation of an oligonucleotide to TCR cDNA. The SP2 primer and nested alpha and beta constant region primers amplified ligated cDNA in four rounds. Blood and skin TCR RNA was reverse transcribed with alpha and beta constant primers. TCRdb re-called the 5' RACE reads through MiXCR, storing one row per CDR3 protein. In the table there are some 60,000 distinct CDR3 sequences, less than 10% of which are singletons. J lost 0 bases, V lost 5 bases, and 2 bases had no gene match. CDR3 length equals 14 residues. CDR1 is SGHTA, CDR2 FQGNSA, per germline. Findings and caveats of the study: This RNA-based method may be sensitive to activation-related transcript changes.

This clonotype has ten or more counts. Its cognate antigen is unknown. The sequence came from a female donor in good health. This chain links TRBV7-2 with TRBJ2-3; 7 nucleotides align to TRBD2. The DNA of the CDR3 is TGTGCCAGCAGCCGGACTAGTAGCACAGATACGCAGTATTTT. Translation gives CASSRTSSTDTQYF.